The source of this TCR beta chain is a study of blood T cell repertoires in COVID-19. The CDR3 consists of 14 residues. V lost 4 bases to trimming and J lost 5 bases; unmatched junction nucleotides: 5. CDR1 is MRHNA and CDR2 is SNTAGT in the germline V gene. The data were produced by immunoSEQ multiplex PCR, yet TCRdb's version contains in-frame clones alone and is incomplete. The sample has 400,000 or so clones, less than 95% seen once; the top ten hold about 0.63%. Input material: PBMCs or T cells enriched from blood (not recorded which). This receptor was taken from a man aged 18-30 years who had recovered from COVID-19. The chain links TRBV6-4 to TRBJ2-5; 9 bases line up with TRBD2. CDR3 loop: CASSARSGSETQYF. The CDR3 coding sequence is TGTGCCAGCAGTGCCCGTAGCGGGAGTGAGACCCAGTACTTC.